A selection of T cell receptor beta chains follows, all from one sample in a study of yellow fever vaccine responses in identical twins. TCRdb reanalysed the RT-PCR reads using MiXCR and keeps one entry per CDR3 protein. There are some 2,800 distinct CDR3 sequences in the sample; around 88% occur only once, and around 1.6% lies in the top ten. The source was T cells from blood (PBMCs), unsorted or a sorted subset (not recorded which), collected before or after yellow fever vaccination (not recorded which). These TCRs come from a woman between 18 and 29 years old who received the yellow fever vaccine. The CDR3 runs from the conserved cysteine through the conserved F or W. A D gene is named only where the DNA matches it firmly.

CDR3 protein: CASSLDGRDIQYF
D gene: TRBD2
V gene: TRBV7-9
J gene: TRBJ2-4

CDR3 protein: CATARFPMAGTF
D gene: -
V gene: TRBV28
J gene: TRBJ1-2

CDR3 protein: CASSYPDRGRFYEQYF
D gene: TRBD1
V gene: TRBV6-2/TRBV6-3
J gene: TRBJ2-7

CDR3 protein: CASSQHGDGDNEQFF
D gene: -
V gene: TRBV4-1
J gene: TRBJ2-1

CDR3 protein: CASSFRDGTYEQYF
D gene: -
V gene: TRBV5-5
J gene: TRBJ2-7

CDR3 protein: CSVTTGLKGYTF
D gene: -
V gene: TRBV29-1
J gene: TRBJ1-2

CDR3 protein: CASSPGDRVASVEQYF
D gene: TRBD1
V gene: TRBV11-3
J gene: TRBJ2-7

CDR3 protein: CASSGGNPWRLRYEQYF
D gene: -
V gene: TRBV10-1
J gene: TRBJ2-7

CDR3 protein: CASSGPLRGVSYEQYF
D gene: TRBD2
V gene: TRBV6-1
J gene: TRBJ2-7

CDR3 protein: CASSLVWASNEQFF
D gene: -
V gene: TRBV7-6
J gene: TRBJ2-1

CDR3 protein: CASSSNPLYAQYF
D gene: -
V gene: TRBV7-2
J gene: TRBJ2-7

CDR3 protein: CASSLYTSNNEQFF
D gene: -
V gene: TRBV5-1
J gene: TRBJ2-1

CDR3 protein: CASSLEGSGINNEQFF
D gene: TRBD2
V gene: TRBV11-3
J gene: TRBJ2-1

CDR3 protein: CASSVGEGAGTEAFF
D gene: -
V gene: TRBV9
J gene: TRBJ1-1

CDR3 protein: CASSFSRGEPGELFF
D gene: -
V gene: TRBV11-1
J gene: TRBJ2-2

CDR3 protein: CATKMTLSSYEQYF
D gene: -
V gene: TRBV10-3
J gene: TRBJ2-7

CDR3 protein: CASSLSQGRYEQYF
D gene: -
V gene: TRBV5-4
J gene: TRBJ2-7

CDR3 protein: CATSSGGGYGEQFF
D gene: -
V gene: TRBV15
J gene: TRBJ2-1

CDR3 protein: CASSQDMGFYEQYF
D gene: -
V gene: TRBV4-1
J gene: TRBJ2-7

CDR3 protein: CASRAPKVNEQFF
D gene: -
V gene: TRBV28
J gene: TRBJ2-1

CDR3 protein: CATSRDGAAGTYGYTF
D gene: -
V gene: TRBV15
J gene: TRBJ1-2

CDR3 protein: CSASAALQSNTGELFF
D gene: -
V gene: TRBV20-1
J gene: TRBJ2-2

CDR3 protein: CASTEAAPNEQFF
D gene: -
V gene: TRBV13
J gene: TRBJ2-1

CDR3 protein: CASSQEAWGSEAFF
D gene: -
V gene: TRBV4-1
J gene: TRBJ1-1

CDR3 protein: CAITTYNEQFF
D gene: -
V gene: TRBV10-3
J gene: TRBJ2-1

CDR3 protein: CASSSETGYGYTF
D gene: TRBD1
V gene: TRBV4-1
J gene: TRBJ1-2

CDR3 protein: CATSTGTPQVGELFF
D gene: -
V gene: TRBV15
J gene: TRBJ2-2

CDR3 protein: CASSLDRGPRYEQYF
D gene: TRBD1
V gene: TRBV7-7
J gene: TRBJ2-7

CDR3 protein: CASSLDRSTDTQYF
D gene: -
V gene: TRBV7-2
J gene: TRBJ2-3

CDR3 protein: CSVAPDSSYEQYF
D gene: -
V gene: TRBV29-1
J gene: TRBJ2-7

CDR3 protein: CAISTGAVGGYTF
D gene: -
V gene: TRBV10-3
J gene: TRBJ1-2

CDR3 protein: CASSLGGPLYEQFF
D gene: -
V gene: TRBV7-6
J gene: TRBJ2-1

CDR3 protein: CASSQDRGSGETQYF
D gene: -
V gene: TRBV4-3
J gene: TRBJ2-5

CDR3 protein: CASSDMSSGNTIYF
D gene: -
V gene: TRBV10-1
J gene: TRBJ1-3

CDR3 protein: CASSRRPGDGEQYF
D gene: -
V gene: TRBV5-4
J gene: TRBJ2-7

CDR3 protein: CASTTRQGSYEQYF
D gene: TRBD1
V gene: TRBV12-3/TRBV12-4
J gene: TRBJ2-7

CDR3 protein: CASSQGYSNQPQHF
D gene: -
V gene: TRBV3-1
J gene: TRBJ1-5